The present entry profiles one T cell receptor beta chain with its context. The antigen is undetermined. TCRdb's table, derived via immunoSEQ multiplex PCR, lists solely in-frame clones and lacks some. The data show over 8,500 clones, 75% seen once. The sample comes from a study of regulatory dendritic cells for organ transplantation. Study-wide results and caveats: Regulatory dendritic cells appeared to expand memory CD8+ clones less than mature ones. Between individuals, the alloreactive memory CD8+ T cell pool differed considerably.

Sorted subsets were CFSE-labeled and cultured approximately 5 days with allogeneic dendritic cells. CD4+ or CD8+ T cells were sorted as naive CD45RA+ or memory CD45RO+. Sequences were obtained from memory CD4+ T cells from blood cultured with regulatory dendritic cells. The subset is: CD45RO+ memory T cells. The TCR comes from a human donor in good health.

CDR3 nucleotide sequence: TGTGCCAGCAGCCGATGGGACAGGGGAAATGAGCAGTTCTTC. It translates to CASSRWDRGNEQFF. The rearrangement links TRBV7-2 to TRBJ2-1, with 10 bases lining up with TRBD1. With 5 bases clipped from V and 7 bases from J, the junction kept 5 bases outside the gene matches. Germline V gives CDR1 SGHTA, CDR2 FQGNSA. This CDR3 region has 14 residues.